This passage covers 25 T cell receptor beta chains from one sample sequenced in a study of shared clonotypes between healthy human individuals. Libraries were prepared by immunoSEQ multiplex PCR; TCRdb keeps only in-frame clonotypes and omits some of them. The repertoire holds more than 2,000,000 clones, with around nine tenths as singletons. Sequenced input: naive CD4+ T cells sorted from blood. Subset noted: CD45RA+ positively selected. The receptors derive from a man aged 18 to 30 in good health.

This chain uses TRBV28 with TRBJ1-2, with TRBD1 identical over 7 bases. Per germline, CDR1 MDHEN and CDR2 SYDVKM. With 4 bases clipped from V and 5 bases from J, the junction kept 4 bases outside the gene matches. The CDR3 covers 13 residues. The CDR3 nucleotides are TGTGCCAGCAGTTCAATACAGGGGTATGGCTACACCTTC. This sequence encodes CASSSIQGYGYTF.

This clone appeared a single time. V and J are TRBV5-1 and TRBJ2-2, with D maybe TRBD1 (5 bases). The CDR3 sequence is 18 residues long. Germline CDR1 and CDR2: SGHRS and YFSETQ. The V and J ends lost 1 base and 2 bases respectively, with 18 bases between them. The CDR3 bases are TGCGCCAGCAGCTTGTTGTTTCTTGGGCAGGGAAACACCGGGGAGCTGTTTTTT. It translates to CASSLLFLGQGNTGELFF. Based on the CDR3 plus reference TRBV5-1 and TRBJ2-2, the full variable domain is KAGVTQTPRYLIKTRGQQVTLSCSPISGHRSVSWYQQTPGQGLQFLFEYFSETQRNKGNFPGRFSGRQFSNSRSEMNVSTLELGDSALYLCASSLLFLGQGNTGELFFGEGSRLTVL.

In the case of this clone: Other DNA sequences from this sample encode an identical CDR3 as well. The CDR3 here is CASSLTGDNSPLHF. DNA for the CDR3: TGTGCCAGCAGCCTGACAGGGGATAATTCACCCCTCCACTTT. The genes are TRBV6-5 and TRBJ1-6; 8 nucleotides match TRBD1. Germline-derived CDR1 and CDR2 are MNHEY and SVGAGI. The CDR3 has 14 residues. The ends lost 6 bases at V and 5 bases at J; junction bases unmatched: 3.

The V and J genes are TRBV5-4 and TRBJ2-1, with 8 bases fitting TRBD2. CDR1 and CDR2 (germline): SGHNT, YYREEE (reference sequence). Germline trimming cut 4 bases from V and 9 bases from J; bases unmatched to any gene: 15. This CDR3 spans 16 amino acids. The DNA of the CDR3 is TGTGCCAGCAGCCCCGCCGGGGGGGGGTTTAGGGGTGAGCAGTTCTTC. It yields the protein CASSPAGGGFRGEQFF.

The chain has TRBV19 and TRBJ1-4; D unresolved. The CDR3 has 13 residues. The V end lost 5 bases, the J end lost 6 bases, and 10 bases lay between the germline ends. The germline gives CDR1 LNHDA, CDR2 SQIVND (reference sequence). The CDR3 loop is CASSFWKDEKLFF. CDR3 DNA sequence: TGTGCCAGTAGTTTTTGGAAGGATGAAAAACTGTTTTTT.

The chain couples TRBV19 to TRBJ1-1; TRBD1 is a possible D gene (5 bases). Trimming stripped 5 bases from V and 1 base from J, with 17 bases between. CDR1 and CDR2 from the germline V gene are LNHDA and SQIVND (reference sequence). The CDR3 sequence is 16 residues long. CDR3 nucleotide sequence: TGTGCCAGTAGTGACGCCATCGGGGACCCGAACACTGAAGCTTTCTTT. Translation: CASSDAIGDPNTEAFF.

This chain connects TRBV7-2 to TRBJ2-7, with a tentative D call TRBD2 (6 bases). V dropped 5 bases and J dropped 6 bases, with 14 bases sitting between them. This CDR3 region has 13 residues. Germline CDR1 reads SGHTA; CDR2 reads FQGNSA. This CDR3 reads CASSTRELREQYF. The CDR3 DNA follows: TGTGCCAGCAGCACCCGGGAGTTGCGCGAGCAGTACTTC.

The gene calls are TRBV29-1 and TRBJ2-3; unclear D gene. The V end lost 4 bases, the J end lost 4 bases, and 6 bases lay between the germline ends. Germline values: CDR1 SQVTM, CDR2 ANQGSEA. The length of the CDR3 is 11 residues. In DNA, the CDR3 is TGCAGCGTTGGGGAACCAGATACGCAGTATTTT. It yields the protein CSVGEPDTQYF.

This chain links TRBV30 with TRBJ2-7, with TRBD2 as a possible D gene (6 bases). In germline, CDR1 is GTSNPN, CDR2 SVGIG (reference sequence). The CDR3 runs 13 residues. V was pared by 2 bases and J by 0 bases, with 8 bases between. CDR3 coding DNA: TGTGCCTGGAGTCCGACTAGCTCCTACGAGCAGTACTTC. The encoded protein is CAWSPTSSYEQYF.

Of note for this clone: At the DNA level, this CDR3 is encoded by other sequences in the same sample as well. V is TRBV28 and J is TRBJ1-5, with D uncertain. V gave up 2 bases and J gave up 4 bases, with 9 bases separating them. The CDR3 runs 14 residues. Germline lookup yields CDR1 MDHEN and CDR2 SYDVKM. The CDR3 bases are TGTGCCAGCAGTTTAGAGGGAGGGAATCAGCCCCAGCATTTT. As protein: CASSLEGGNQPQHF.

The V and J genes are TRBV19 and TRBJ1-5; 8 bases are a match to TRBD1. In germline, CDR1 is LNHDA, CDR2 SQIVND (reference sequence). This CDR3 contains 14 residues. The trim removed 3 bases at V and 8 bases at J, leaving 6 bases unmatched. CDR3 nucleotide sequence: TGTGCCAGTAGTATCGGACAGGGCACTGAGCCCCAGCATTTT. Amino acid sequence: CASSIGQGTEPQHF.

This clone has only one observation. The rearrangement links TRBV7-9 to TRBJ1-4; D ambiguous. V was shortened by 1 base and J by 7 bases, with 10 bases between the two germline ends. The length of the CDR3 is 14 residues. Per germline, CDR1 SEHNR and CDR2 FQNEAQ (reference sequence). CDR3 protein: CASSLGLVGEKLFF. The CDR3 DNA is TGTGCCAGCAGCTTAGGGCTTGTAGGTGAAAAACTGTTTTTT.

This chain connects TRBV27 to TRBJ1-6, with D possibly matching TRBD1 (6 bases). Germline V gene sequence: CDR1 MNHEY, CDR2 SMNVEV (reference sequence). V dropped 3 bases and J dropped 3 bases, with 18 bases sitting between them. The CDR3 is 18 amino acids. CDR3 bases: TGTGCCAGCAGTTTCACCACACAGGGCATTAGCTATAATTCACCCCTCCACTTT. This codes for CASSFTTQGISYNSPLHF.

The J gene is TRBJ2-1, the V gene TRBV5-1, with 7 bases fitting TRBD2. Germline CDR1 and CDR2: SGHRS and YFSETQ. With 4 bases clipped from V and 8 bases from J, the junction kept 12 bases outside the gene matches. The CDR3 runs to 15 residues. The CDR3 here is CASSGPLAAGDEQFF. DNA for the CDR3: TGCGCCAGCAGCGGGCCCCTAGCGGCGGGGGATGAGCAGTTCTTC.

V is TRBV27 and J is TRBJ1-5, with D hard to call. The germline V gene encodes CDR1 MNHEY and CDR2 SMNVEV (reference sequence). Trimming pared 0 bases from V and 2 bases from J, leaving 11 bases between. The CDR3 totals 16 residues. The chain's CDR3 is CASSLSGVPRNQPQHF. CDR3 sequence (DNA): TGTGCCAGCAGTTTATCTGGGGTTCCGCGCAATCAGCCCCAGCATTTT.

CDR3 DNA sequence: TGTGCCTGGAACTCAGGGGATTTCAATCAGCCCCAGCATTTT. Protein sequence: CAWNSGDFNQPQHF. This chain links TRBV30 with TRBJ1-5; tentatively, D is TRBD1 (6 bases). The germline V gene has CDR1 GTSNPN and CDR2 SVGIG (reference sequence). With 4 bases removed from V and 3 bases from J, the gap between germline ends came to 13 bases. This CDR3 is built from 14 residues.

This chain joins TRBV12-5 and TRBJ2-7; 9 bases match TRBD1. The CDR3 totals 15 residues. Germline CDR1 is LGHNT and CDR2 is FRNRAP. Trimming at V came to 5 bases and at J to 1 base, leaving 6 bases not matched to a gene. The DNA for the CDR3 is TGTGCTAGTGGTCACTCCGGGACAGGGTCCTACGAGCAGTACTTC. This codes for CASGHSGTGSYEQYF.

As DNA, the CDR3 is TGTGCCAGCAGCAACCTGGACAGGGAAGAGACCCAGTACTTC. It yields the protein CASSNLDREETQYF. The chain is built from TRBV5-4 and TRBJ2-5; TRBD1 agrees at 8 bases. Germline values: CDR1 SGHNT, CDR2 YYREEE (reference sequence). The CDR3 covers 14 residues. The ends lost 4 bases at V and 3 bases at J; junction bases unmatched: 5.

As to this clone: A read error is possible here, since a much larger clone lies one base away. This same CDR3 is encoded by further DNA sequences in the sample. The chain links TRBV7-9 to TRBJ2-6, with D unclear. Germline CDR1 reads SEHNR; CDR2 reads FQNEAQ (reference sequence). Trimming took off 6 bases at V and 0 bases at J, with 3 bases between the two ends. This CDR3 contains 13 residues. The CDR3 spells CASSFSGANVLTF. For the CDR3, the DNA is TGTGCCAGCAGTTTCTCTGGGGCCAACGTCCTGACTTTC.

The sample holds one count of this clone. The chain combines TRBV6-4 with TRBJ2-4, with D uncertain. CDR3 size: 13 residues. Trimming removed 5 bases from V and 6 bases from J, with 11 bases in between. Germline V gives CDR1 MRHNA, CDR2 SNTAGT. CDR3 amino acids: CASSHTKVNIQYF. The CDR3 DNA sequence: TGTGCCAGCAGTCACACGAAAGTAAACATTCAGTACTTC.

V gene TRBV25-1 combines with J gene TRBJ2-3, with 15 bases lining up with TRBD2. J was trimmed by 8 bases and V by 6 bases; bases with no gene match: 9. CDR3 length equals 16 residues. CDR1 is MGHDK and CDR2 is SYGVNS in the germline V gene. In DNA form, the CDR3 reads TGTGCCAGCAGCCTGGGACTAGCGGGGGGTCGTGGTACGCAGTATTTT. Encoded protein: CASSLGLAGGRGTQYF.

The chain carries TRBV5-4 and TRBJ2-3, with D unclear. Germline V gene data show CDR1 as SGHNT and CDR2 as YYREEE (reference sequence). V lost 0 bases, J lost 2 bases, and 10 bases lay in between. The CDR3 has 15 residues. CDR3 DNA sequence: TGTGCCAGCAGCTTGGATAGTCAGTACACAGATACGCAGTATTTT. Translated: CASSLDSQYTDTQYF. Supplemented by reference TRBV5-4 and TRBJ2-3, the full variable domain reads ETGVTQSPTHLIKTRGQQVTLRCSSQSGHNTVSWYQQALGQGPQFIFQYYREEENGRGNFPPRFSGLQFPNYSSELNVNALELDDSALYLCASSLDSQYTDTQYFGPGTRLTVL.

V usage is TRBV30 and J usage is TRBJ1-4, with D maybe TRBD1 (6 bases). Germline values: CDR1 GTSNPN, CDR2 SVGIG (reference sequence). Between the trimmed V and J ends, which lost 1 base and 0 bases, there was a span of 9 bases. There are 15 residues in the CDR3. The CDR3 nucleotides read TGTGCCTGGAGTGGACAGGTATCAACTAATGAAAAACTGTTTTTT. Its protein is CAWSGQVSTNEKLFF. Using reference TRBV30 and TRBJ1-4 for the parts outside the CDR3, the full variable domain is SQTIHQWPATLVQPVGSPLSLECTVEGTSNPNLYWYRQAAGRGLQLLFYSVGIGQISSEVPQNLSASRPQDRQFILSSKKLLLSDSGFYLCAWSGQVSTNEKLFFGSGTQLSVL.

This clone was recorded a few times. The V gene is TRBV10-1, the J gene TRBJ1-6; 9 bases fit TRBD1. V lost 3 bases and J lost 10; bases outside the gene matches: 7. CDR3 length equals 15 residues. Germline V gives CDR1 WNHNN, CDR2 SYGVQD (reference sequence). CDR3: CASSDGTGHRSPLHF. CDR3 nucleotide sequence: TGCGCCAGCAGTGATGGGACAGGGCATCGATCACCCCTCCACTTT.

A remark on this clone: Because the CDR3's place on the DNA is in doubt, the DNA is left out and the CDR3 is given as listed by TCRdb. CDR3 sequence: CSVASGTRLFF. V and J are TRBV29-1 and TRBJ2-1; the table calls TRBD1, which could not be checked here. The CDR3 length is 11 residues, termini included. CDR1 and CDR2 from the germline V gene are SQVTM and ANQGSEA.